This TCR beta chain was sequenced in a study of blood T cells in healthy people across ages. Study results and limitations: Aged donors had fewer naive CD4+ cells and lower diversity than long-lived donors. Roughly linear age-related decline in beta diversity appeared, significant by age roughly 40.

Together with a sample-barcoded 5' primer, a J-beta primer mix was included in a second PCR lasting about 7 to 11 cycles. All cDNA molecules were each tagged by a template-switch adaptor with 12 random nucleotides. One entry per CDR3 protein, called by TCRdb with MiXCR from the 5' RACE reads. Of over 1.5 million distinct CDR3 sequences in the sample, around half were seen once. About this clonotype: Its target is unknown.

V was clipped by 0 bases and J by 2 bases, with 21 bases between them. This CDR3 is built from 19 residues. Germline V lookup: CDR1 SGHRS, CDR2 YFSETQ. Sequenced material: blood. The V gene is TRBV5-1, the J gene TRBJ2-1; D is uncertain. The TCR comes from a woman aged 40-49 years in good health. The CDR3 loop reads CASSLAVGEIMFPYNEQFF. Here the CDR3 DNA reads TGCGCCAGCAGCTTGGCCGTTGGCGAGATAATGTTCCCCTACAATGAGCAGTTCTTC.